Listed below are T cell receptor beta chains from one sample, sequenced in a study of blood T cell repertoires in COVID-19. Produced via immunoSEQ multiplex PCR; TCRdb's table is partial and in-frame only. The sample shows about 120,000 clones, around 87% of them seen only once. The specimen was peripheral blood. Receptor source: a man in his 70s with active or convalescent COVID-19. The CDR3 runs from the conserved cysteine through the conserved F or W. A D gene is named only where the DNA matches it firmly. Rows give clone size only sometimes, using once, few, many, or a class for an expanded clone.

clone size,J gene,V gene,D gene,CDR3 length,CDR3 protein,CDR3 DNA
NA,TRBJ1-2,TRBV27,NA,13,CASSLQGNYGYTF,TGTGCCAGCAGTTTACAGGGCAACTATGGCTACACCTTC
NA,TRBJ2-1,TRBV7-2,TRBD2,15,CASSLGSGRYNEQFF,TGTGCCAGCAGCTTAGGTTCCGGGAGGTACAATGAGCAGTTCTTC
NA,TRBJ2-1,TRBV19,NA,15,CASSIGSGSYNEQFF,TGTGCCAGTAGTATCGGGTCGGGATCCTACAATGAGCAGTTCTTC
NA,TRBJ2-1,TRBV6-5,TRBD1,15,CASEETGPSYNEQFF,TGTGCCAGCGAGGAGACAGGGCCCTCCTACAATGAGCAGTTCTTC
once,TRBJ1-1,TRBV28,NA,14,CASSPPQTLSEAFF,TGTGCCAGCAGTCCTCCCCAGACTTTGTCTGAAGCTTTCTTT
NA,TRBJ1-1,TRBV6-5,TRBD1,14,CASSSVDRGTEAFF,TGTGCCAGCAGTTCCGTTGACAGGGGCACTGAAGCTTTCTTT
NA,TRBJ2-7,TRBV5-5,NA,15,CASSFATFSIYEQYF,TGTGCCAGCAGCTTTGCGACTTTTTCTATTTACGAGCAGTACTTC
NA,TRBJ2-7,TRBV10-2,TRBD2,16,CASSEGPSGSSYEQYF,TGCGCCAGCAGTGAAGGTCCTAGCGGGAGCTCCTACGAGCAGTACTTC
NA,TRBJ2-1,TRBV29-1,TRBD2,12,CSVGPGGNEQFF,TGCAGCGTTGGCCCGGGGGGCAATGAGCAGTTCTTC
NA,TRBJ1-2,TRBV7-9,NA,15,CASSLAHGTRRYYTF,TGTGCCAGCAGCTTAGCCCACGGGACTCGGCGGTACTACACCTTC
NA,TRBJ2-6,TRBV5-6,NA,15,CASSFTGAGANVLTF,TGTGCCAGCAGCTTTACGGGAGCTGGGGCCAACGTCCTGACTTTC
NA,TRBJ2-1,TRBV27,NA,16,CASSLSLAAALNEQFF,TGTGCCAGCAGTCTATCTTTAGCGGCAGCTTTAAATGAGCAGTTCTTC
NA,TRBJ2-2,TRBV11-3,NA,14,CASSLEGGAGELFF,TGTGCCAGCAGCTTAGAGGGGGGTGCCGGGGAGCTGTTTTTT
NA,TRBJ2-7,TRBV28,NA,13,CASREGGSYEQYF,TGTGCCAGCAGGGAAGGGGGCTCCTACGAGCAGTACTTC
NA,TRBJ2-1,TRBV28,TRBD2,16,CASSVPTSGSRNEQFF,TGTGCCAGCAGTGTACCGACTAGCGGGAGTCGGAATGAGCAGTTCTTC
NA,TRBJ2-5,TRBV5-1,TRBD2,16,CASSLLAGGPQETQYF,TGCGCCAGCAGCTTGCTGGCGGGAGGGCCGCAAGAGACCCAGTACTTC
NA,TRBJ1-4,TRBV18,NA,13,CASSEALDEKLFF,TGTGCCAGCTCTGAGGCCCTCGATGAAAAACTGTTTTTT
NA,TRBJ1-1,TRBV6-5,NA,14,CASSRPGVDTEAFF,TGTGCCAGCAGTCGACCCGGGGTGGACACTGAAGCTTTCTTT
NA,TRBJ1-5,TRBV9,NA,14,CASSVGGSGEPQHF,TGTGCCAGCAGCGTAGGAGGGTCCGGGGAGCCCCAGCATTTT
NA,TRBJ1-6,TRBV19,TRBD1,13,CASNPPGGRALHF,TGTGCCAGTAATCCCCCAGGGGGTCGAGCCCTCCACTTT
NA,TRBJ2-7,TRBV6-5,TRBD2,15,CASRAGTSGPYEQYF,TGTGCCAGCAGGGCCGGGACTAGCGGTCCCTACGAGCAGTACTTC
NA,TRBJ1-5,TRBV19,NA,15,CASTDLGGSNQPQHF,TGTGCCAGTACCGATCTTGGGGGGAGCAATCAGCCCCAGCATTTT
NA,TRBJ1-6,TRBV30,TRBD1,14,CAWRLRDRNSPLHF,TGTGCCTGGCGTTTAAGGGACAGAAATTCACCCCTCCACTTT
few,TRBJ1-1,TRBV28,NA,22,CASSQIFGQSLSSQASNTEAFF,TGTGCCAGCAGTCAAATCTTCGGACAGAGCTTGTCCTCTCAGGCCTCGAACACTGAAGCTTTCTTT
NA,TRBJ1-2,TRBV28,TRBD1,15,CASSDSTGSDYGYTF,TGTGCCAGCAGCGACTCGACAGGGTCTGACTATGGCTACACCTTC
NA,TRBJ2-3,TRBV19,TRBD2,15,CASSIGLARADTQYF,TGTGCCAGTAGTATAGGACTAGCGCGGGCAGATACGCAGTATTTT
NA,TRBJ2-1,TRBV7-8,TRBD2,16,CASSFAGAGGYNEQFF,TGTGCCAGCAGTTTCGCCGGGGCGGGAGGCTACAATGAGCAGTTCTTC
NA,TRBJ2-3,TRBV9,TRBD1,15,CASSPGTGAMDTQYF,TGTGCCAGCAGCCCCGGGACAGGGGCGATGGATACGCAGTATTTT
NA,TRBJ2-5,TRBV28,TRBD2,15,CASSLDGRAQETQYF,TGTGCCAGCAGTTTAGACGGGAGGGCCCAAGAGACCCAGTACTTC
NA,TRBJ2-2,TRBV7-9,NA,16,CASSLMAPAGAGELFF,TGTGCCAGCAGCTTAATGGCCCCGGCAGGGGCCGGGGAGCTGTTTTTT
NA,TRBJ2-2,TRBV29-1,NA,14,CSVEVATGTGELFF,TGCAGCGTTGAAGTTGCTACGGGCACCGGGGAGCTGTTTTTT
NA,TRBJ2-5,TRBV16,NA,15,CASSQSRAREETQYF,TGTGCCAGCAGCCAATCAAGAGCGAGGGAAGAGACCCAGTACTTC
few,TRBJ2-1,TRBV7-9,TRBD2,14,CASSQGTSGTEQFF,TGTGCCAGCAGCCAAGGGACTAGCGGGACCGAGCAGTTCTTC
NA,TRBJ1-2,TRBV28,TRBD1,13,CASGWTGTDGYTF,TGTGCCAGCGGATGGACAGGGACGGATGGCTACACCTTC
NA,TRBJ2-7,TRBV2,NA,13,CASSELMRNEQYF,TGTGCCAGCAGTGAATTAATGCGGAACGAGCAGTACTTC
NA,TRBJ1-2,TRBV5-1,NA,14,CASSLVVGADGYTF,TGCGCCAGCAGCTTGGTCGTGGGGGCTGACGGCTACACCTTC
NA,TRBJ1-5,TRBV4-1,TRBD1,17,CASSHARGQGSNQPQHF,TGCGCCAGCAGCCATGCCCGGGGACAGGGAAGCAATCAGCCCCAGCATTTT
NA,TRBJ1-2,TRBV25-1,NA,15,CASSEFGILADGYTF,TGTGCCAGCAGTGAATTCGGCATTTTAGCGGATGGCTACACCTTC
NA,TRBJ1-3,TRBV7-9,NA,15,CASSPDGGSGNTIYF,TGTGCCAGCAGCCCCGACGGGGGTAGTGGAAACACCATATATTTT
NA,TRBJ1-2,TRBV19,NA,15,CASSSQVAGDYGYTF,TGTGCCAGTAGTTCCCAGGTGGCGGGGGACTATGGCTACACCTTC
NA,TRBJ2-7,TRBV28,TRBD2,17,CASSFPLADRTSYEQYF,TGTGCCAGCAGTTTCCCACTAGCGGATCGAACCTCCTACGAGCAGTACTTC
NA,TRBJ2-7,TRBV9,TRBD2,15,CASSVTAGGSYEQYF,TGTGCCAGCAGCGTAACAGCGGGAGGGTCCTACGAGCAGTACTTC
NA,TRBJ1-2,TRBV9,NA,14,CASSVGGSNYGYTF,TGTGCCAGCAGCGTAGGAGGATCTAACTATGGCTACACCTTC
NA,TRBJ2-5,TRBV4-1,TRBD2,18,CASSRTSGRSTYQETQYF,TGCGCCAGCAGCCGCACTAGCGGGAGGTCTACCTACCAAGAGACCCAGTACTTC
once,TRBJ1-1,TRBV19,NA,13,CASSNQGNTEAFF,TGTGCCAGTAGTAATCAGGGGAACACTGAAGCTTTCTTT
NA,TRBJ1-5,TRBV10-3,TRBD1,13,CAIGDRGNQPQHF,TGTGCCATCGGGGACAGGGGGAATCAGCCCCAGCATTTT
NA,TRBJ2-7,TRBV2,TRBD2,15,CARSRLAGLAYEQYF,TGTGCCAGATCTAGACTAGCGGGCCTTGCATACGAGCAGTACTTC
once,TRBJ1-5,TRBV19,NA,13,CASSGQDNQPQHF,TGTGCCAGTAGTGGGCAGGATAATCAGCCCCAGCATTTT
NA,TRBJ2-2,TRBV24-1,NA,15,CATSDPDTLTGELFF,TGTGCCACCAGTGACCCCGACACGTTGACCGGGGAGCTGTTTTTT